This T cell receptor (beta chain) was captured in a study of blood T cell repertoires in COVID-19. Across the whole study: Sources were T cells, B-cell-depleted T cells, or PBMCs; the material itself was cDNA or gDNA.

Patients at the Seattle site were enrolled during active infection and followed longitudinally. Deletions cut 2 bases from V and 11 bases from J, with 16 bases between. Germline CDR1 reads SGHNT; CDR2 reads YYREEE (reference sequence). The CDR3 is made up of 13 amino acids. In the original analysis: Nucleated cell counts were estimated from reference gene primer amplification. Here immunoSEQ multiplex PCR was the method, and the copy in TCRdb shows in-frame clones only, minus some. The V and J calls and clone size come from that table; D and trimming were worked out from the DNA. This repertoire shows about 150,000 clones, 88% found once; its top ten account for under 3%.

The receptor comes from a human donor with COVID-19, enrolled during active disease. The donor label of this sample is uncertain. The rearrangement uses TRBV5-4 and TRBJ1-1, with D unresolved. Material: peripheral blood. The CDR3 loop is CASSLTQRDVAFF. CDR3 nucleotide sequence: TGTGCCAGCAGCTTAACACAGAGGGATGTGGCTTTCTTT.